This T cell receptor (beta chain) is from a study of T cell responses to AZD1222 COVID-19 vaccine. Germline V gene sequence: CDR1 SEHNR, CDR2 FQNEAQ (reference sequence). Trimming cost V 4 bases and J 1 base; bases outside gene matches: 4. The CDR3 has 14 amino acids. TCRdb keeps only in-frame clones here, not all; method: immunoSEQ multiplex PCR. The sample shows fewer than 200,000 clones, around 92% of them seen only once. The rearrangement joins TRBV7-9 to TRBJ2-7, with 7 bases lining up with TRBD2. The sample consisted of peripheral blood, taken on day 0 of AZD1222 vaccination. The TCR sequence derives from an adult in good health. The DNA for the CDR3 is TGTGCCAGCAGCTCCGGGGGAGGGTCCTACGAGCAGTACTTC. Translation gives CASSSGGGSYEQYF.